The next 23 T cell receptor beta chains were all read from a single sample in a study of T-cell memory formation after mild COVID-19. TCRdb redid the calling of the 5' RACE reads with MiXCR, one entry per CDR3 protein. Of hundreds of thousands of distinct CDR3 sequences in the sample, 18% were seen once. The specimen was PBMCs or a T cell subset sorted from them (not recorded which). These receptors came from an adult woman who had mild COVID-19 (a few samples of this study predate the infection). Cell type and time point are not known.

In this sample, this clonotype turned up a few times. The chain has TRBV7-9 and TRBJ2-3; 8 bases fit TRBD2. Unmatched junction bases numbered 10, after V lost 5 bases and J lost 6 bases. Germline assignment: CDR1 SEHNR and CDR2 FQNEAQ (reference sequence). The CDR3 totals 15 residues. The CDR3 DNA is TGTGCCAGCAGCGATTATAGCGGGGCACACGATACGCAGTATTTT. Translated, it gives CASSDYSGAHDTQYF.

This chain joins TRBV5-5 and TRBJ2-7, with TRBD1 identical over 9 bases. Losses at the gene ends were 4 bases for V and 6 bases for J; bases not matched to a gene: 11. Germline V lookup: CDR1 SGHKS, CDR2 YYEKEE (reference sequence). There are 15 residues in the CDR3. Written as DNA, the CDR3 is TGTGCCAGCAGCCACGCTTCCGTGACAGGGGGCGAGCAGTACTTC. The encoded protein is CASSHASVTGGEQYF.

This chain uses TRBV20-1 with TRBJ2-7, with 10 bases matching TRBD2. From germline, CDR1 is DFQATT and CDR2 SNEGSKA (reference sequence). The junction had 2 bases not matched to a gene; V was cut back by 4 bases and J by 2 bases. CDR3 size: 13 residues. The CDR3 DNA reads as TGCAGTGCTAAAGGACTAGCGGCCTACGAGCAGTACTTC. Protein: CSAKGLAAYEQYF.

The V call is TRBV27, the J call TRBJ2-5, with TRBD1 identical over 8 bases. V shed 5 bases and J 1 base; nucleotides not matched to a gene: 6. Germline V CDR1 and CDR2: MNHEY, SMNVEV (reference sequence). This CDR3 is built from 15 residues. CDR3 sequence reads: CASSRGDRFQETQYF. CDR3 bases: TGTGCCAGCAGTCGTGGGGACAGGTTCCAAGAGACCCAGTACTTC.

In this sample, this clonotype turned up a few times. The rearrangement links TRBV10-2 to TRBJ2-7, with D tentatively TRBD2 (6 bases). This CDR3 comprises 14 residues. The germline V gene has CDR1 WSHSY and CDR2 SAAADI. V gave up 8 bases and J gave up 7 bases, with 21 bases separating them. CDR3 sequence: CASGGTRPKVEQYF. CDR3 bases: TGCGCCAGCGGGGGGACTCGGCCAAAAGTAGAGCAGTACTTC.

This sequence joins TRBV7-6 and TRBJ2-1, with 10 bases that match TRBD2. The CDR3 totals 19 residues. Germline trimming cut 0 bases from V and 3 bases from J; bases unmatched to any gene: 11. Germline CDR1 and CDR2: SGHVS and FNYEAQ. CDR3 sequence reads: CASSLASVAGGPNYNEQFF. CDR3 nucleotide sequence: TGTGCCAGCAGCTTAGCGTCGGTAGCGGGGGGACCAAACTACAATGAGCAGTTCTTC.

This clonotype has a handful of counts. The rearrangement links TRBV6-5 to TRBJ2-7; 10 bases are shared with TRBD1. The J segment lost 5 bases and the V segment lost 5 bases, leaving 9 bases of the junction unmatched. The CDR3 consists of 15 residues. Germline CDR1 MNHEY, CDR2 SVGAGI. DNA for the CDR3: TGTGCCAGCAGTCGACCGGGACAGGGGCCCGACGAGCAGTACTTC. This encodes CASSRPGQGPDEQYF.

The rearrangement uses TRBV4-1 and TRBJ1-4, with D perhaps TRBD1 (5 bases). Germline loops: CDR1 MGHRA, CDR2 YSYEKL. The V gene lost 4 bases and the J gene lost 8 bases, with 20 bases spanning the gap. CDR3 length: 16 residues. CDR3 protein: CASSPIPRDLGEKLFF. The CDR3 DNA reads as TGCGCCAGCAGCCCGATCCCCCGGGACCTAGGAGAAAAACTGTTTTTT.

Here the CDR3 DNA reads TGTGCCACCAGTGACTGGACTAGCGGGAGTAAAGATGAGCAGTTCTTC. Its translation: CATSDWTSGSKDEQFF. This rearrangement joins TRBV24-1 to TRBJ2-1; 13 nucleotides align to TRBD2. This CDR3 has 16 residues. J lost 8 bases, V lost 4 bases, and 7 bases had no gene match. Germline values: CDR1 KGHDR, CDR2 SFDVKD.

This clonotype was observed a handful of times. The rearrangement links TRBV20-1 to TRBJ2-1; D call uncertain. The CDR3 is 13 residues long. Trimming stripped 0 bases from V and 6 bases from J, with 9 bases between. Germline V gene lookup returns CDR1 DFQATT and CDR2 SNEGSKA (reference sequence). The CDR3 sequence: CSAREATTNEQFF. CDR3 DNA: TGCAGTGCTAGAGAGGCAACCACCAATGAGCAGTTCTTC.

This CDR3 is CASSLGTSGRHSYNEQFF. The CDR3 nucleotides are TGTGCCAGCAGCTTAGGGACTAGCGGGAGGCACTCCTACAATGAGCAGTTCTTC. The chain links TRBV7-3 to TRBJ2-1; 15 positions match TRBD2. The CDR3 loop spans 18 amino acids. Looked up from germline, CDR1 is SGHTA and CDR2 is FQGTGA. The J segment lost 0 bases and the V segment lost 2 bases, leaving 2 bases of the junction unmatched.

The chain links TRBV7-3 to TRBJ2-1, with TRBD2 identical over 10 bases. This CDR3 contains 16 residues. The V and J ends lost 0 bases and 9 bases, in that order; junction bases with no gene match: 8. Germline assignment: CDR1 SGHTA and CDR2 FQGTGA. In DNA, the CDR3 is TGTGCCAGCAGCTTAACCCCCGGGACTAGCGCCGGTGAGCAGTTCTTC. This encodes CASSLTPGTSAGEQFF.

Ten or more counts support this clonotype. The chain combines TRBV5-1 with TRBJ2-3, with 8 bases fitting TRBD1. The germline CDR1 and CDR2 sequences are SGHRS and YFSETQ. The CDR3 totals 15 residues. V was pared by 5 bases and J by 6 bases, with 11 bases of the junction left unmatched. CDR3 sequence: CASRKRTGQEDTQYF. The CDR3, as DNA: TGCGCCAGCAGGAAGAGGACAGGGCAAGAGGATACGCAGTATTTT.

This clonotype was seen more than once but under ten times. V and J are TRBV3-1 and TRBJ2-3; 8 bases line up with TRBD2. The germline V gene encodes CDR1 LGHDT and CDR2 YNNKEL (reference sequence). The CDR3 loop spans 16 amino acids. The V and J ends lost 1 base and 4 bases, in that order; junction bases with no gene match: 7. CDR3 sequence: CASSQVSGVSADTQYF. The CDR3 DNA reads TGTGCCAGCAGCCAAGTTAGCGGGGTTTCGGCAGATACGCAGTATTTT.

The chain combines TRBV12-3 or TRBV12-4 with TRBJ2-5, with 10 bases aligning to TRBD2. V gave up 1 base and J gave up 5 bases; unmatched junction bases: 7. The CDR3 consists of 16 residues. CDR3 sequence (DNA): TGTGCCAGCAGTTTAGGGTCTAGCGGGGGTGCGGAGACCCAGTACTTC. This translates into CASSLGSSGGAETQYF.

In its sample, this clonotype was seen a few times. This chain connects TRBV7-9 to TRBJ2-7; 8 bases align to TRBD2. After removal of 1 base from V and 2 bases from J, the junction contained 4 bases not matched to a gene. The CDR3 has 15 residues. Germline V lookup: CDR1 SEHNR, CDR2 FQNEAQ (reference sequence). CDR3 DNA: TGTGCCAGCAGCTTAGAGACGGGAGGGCCCTACGAGCAGTACTTC. Amino acids: CASSLETGGPYEQYF.

In its sample, this clonotype was seen once. V is TRBV20-1 and J is TRBJ2-1; D is unclear. V shed 6 bases and J shed 0 bases, with 15 bases lying between them. CDR3 length: 15 residues. Germline V CDR1 and CDR2: DFQATT, SNEGSKA (reference sequence). CDR3 amino acids: CSARGLLTSYNEQFF. CDR3 sequence (DNA): TGCAGTGCCCGAGGCCTACTCACCTCCTACAATGAGCAGTTCTTC.

The chain couples TRBV12-3 or TRBV12-4 to TRBJ2-1; TRBD1 matches at 9 bases. J lost 0 bases, V lost 6 bases, and 9 bases had no gene match. The CDR3 contains 17 residues. The DNA for the CDR3 is TGTGCCAGCAGATCCTTCGGACAGGGGCTCTCCTACAATGAGCAGTTCTTC. Translation: CASRSFGQGLSYNEQFF.

The chain uses TRBV29-1 and TRBJ2-7; TRBD1 might be the D (6 bases). The V and J ends lost 1 base and 2 bases respectively, with 15 bases between them. Germline V gene lookup returns CDR1 SQVTM and CDR2 ANQGSEA. The CDR3 sequence is 15 residues long. The CDR3 spells CSVEGTGDRPYEQYF. In DNA form, the CDR3 reads TGCAGCGTTGAAGGCACTGGCGACAGGCCCTACGAGCAGTACTTC.

In its sample, this clonotype was seen a few times. The chain joins TRBV7-9 to TRBJ2-1, with 13 bases lining up with TRBD2. The CDR3 sequence is 17 residues long. V lost 8 bases to trimming and J lost 3 bases; unmatched junction nucleotides: 10. Germline values: CDR1 SEHNR, CDR2 FQNEAQ (reference sequence). The CDR3 nucleotides are TGTGCCAGCGGGACTAGCGGGGAGAGGGCTTACTACAATGAGCAGTTCTTC. Translated, it gives CASGTSGERAYYNEQFF. The whole variable domain, filled in from reference TRBV7-9 and TRBJ2-1, reads DTGVSQNPRHKITKRGQNVTFRCDPISEHNRLYWYRQTLGQGPEFLTYFQNEAQLEKSRLLSDRFSAERPKGSFSTLEIQRTEQGDSAMYLCASGTSGERAYYNEQFFGPGTRLTVL.

This clonotype was seen at least ten times. The CDR3 DNA sequence: TGTGCCAGCAGCTTAAGCGGGAGGGCCTACGAGCAGTACTTC. This encodes CASSLSGRAYEQYF. This chain uses TRBV6-5 with TRBJ2-7, with 10 bases that match TRBD2. The CDR3 length is 14 residues. CDR1 and CDR2 from the germline V gene are MNHEY and SVGAGI. With V trimmed by 6 bases and J by 2 bases, 4 bases remained unmatched.

A few counts support this clonotype. The rearrangement links TRBV5-1 to TRBJ2-3; the D gene is possibly TRBD1 (5 bases). Trimming took off 3 bases at V and 0 bases at J, with 17 bases between the two ends. Germline CDR1 and CDR2: SGHRS and YFSETQ. The CDR3 contains 17 residues. The CDR3 DNA follows: TGCGCCAGCAGCTCTGACCTAGGGGCGGCTAGCACAGATACGCAGTATTTT. It translates to CASSSDLGAASTDTQYF.

V usage is TRBV9 and J usage is TRBJ2-1; 8 nucleotides match TRBD1. With V trimmed by 6 bases and J by 2 bases, 4 bases remained unmatched. This CDR3 contains 14 residues. CDR1 is SGDLS, CDR2 YYNGEE, per germline. As DNA, the CDR3 is TGTGCCAGCACCCCACAGGGGGCCTACAATGAGCAGTTCTTC. It codes for CASTPQGAYNEQFF.